These 17 T cell receptor beta chains were sequenced from one sample in a study of T cell responses to AZD1222 COVID-19 vaccine. TCRdb's copy holds only in-frame clones and misses some; the assay was immunoSEQ multiplex PCR. The table records roughly 100,000 clones, 70% to 90% of them present only once. The source was peripheral blood, collected on day 0 of AZD1222 vaccination. Source of these receptors: an adult in good health.

The chain recombines TRBV2 with TRBJ1-5; 11 positions match TRBD1. J gave up 7 bases and V 6 bases, and 11 bases lay outside the gene matches. Germline assignment: CDR1 SNHLY and CDR2 FYNNEI. This CDR3 is 16 amino acids long. CDR3 DNA sequence: TGTGCCAGCAGAGCTTCAGGGACAGGGGGTCTACAGCCCCAGCATTTT. It specifies CASRASGTGGLQPQHF.

Concerning this clone: Different DNA sequences within this sample yield the same CDR3. This chain links TRBV13 with TRBJ2-3, with D perhaps TRBD1 (5 bases). Germline-derived CDR1 and CDR2 are PRHDT and FYEKMQ (reference sequence). Trimming removed 0 bases from V and 1 base from J, with 5 bases in between. The CDR3 has 14 residues. The CDR3 here is CASSLGQGTDTQYF. DNA for the CDR3: TGTGCCAGCAGCTTAGGACAGGGCACAGATACGCAGTATTTT.

In its sample, this clone was seen once. V gene TRBV3-1 (or the pseudogene TRBV3-2) combines with J gene TRBJ2-7; TRBD2 matches 10 bases. The CDR3 is made up of 15 amino acids. Germline V gene lookup returns CDR1 LGHDT and CDR2 YNNKEL (reference sequence). After removal of 1 base from V and 7 bases from J, the junction contained 7 bases not matched to a gene. CDR3 region: CASSQVGLAGEEQYF. The CDR3, as DNA: TGTGCCAGCAGCCAAGTGGGGCTAGCGGGAGAAGAGCAGTACTTC.

The J gene is TRBJ2-5, the V gene TRBV25-1, with 7 bases matching TRBD2. The V and J ends lost 2 bases and 2 bases, in that order; junction bases with no gene match: 11. CDR1 and CDR2 from the germline V gene are MGHDK and SYGVNS. The CDR3 totals 17 residues. The CDR3 spells CASSEQGLAGVQETQYF. The CDR3 coding sequence is TGTGCCAGCAGTGAACAAGGATTGGCGGGGGTACAAGAGACCCAGTACTTC.

This chain connects TRBV19 to TRBJ2-7; D is uncertain. Germline CDR1 reads LNHDA; CDR2 reads SQIVND (reference sequence). This CDR3 contains 14 residues. The V gene lost 1 base and the J gene lost 0 bases, with 7 bases spanning the gap. Written as DNA, the CDR3 is TGTGCCAGTAGTATAGGGAGCAGCTCCTACGAGCAGTACTTC. Translated, it gives CASSIGSSSYEQYF. Supplemented by reference TRBV19 and TRBJ2-7, the full variable domain reads DGGITQSPKYLFRKEGQNVTLSCEQNLNHDAMYWYRQDPGQGLRLIYYSQIVNDFQKGDIAEGYSVSREKKESFPLTVTSAQKNPTAFYLCASSIGSSSYEQYFGPGTRLTVT.

As DNA, the CDR3 is TGTGCCAGCAGTTTTTGGGGCAGTACCACAGATACGCAGTATTTT. Amino acid sequence: CASSFWGSTTDTQYF. The V gene is TRBV28, the J gene TRBJ2-3, with D perhaps matching TRBD1 (5 bases). Germline V gives CDR1 MDHEN, CDR2 SYDVKM. Trimming cost V 3 bases and J 2 bases, with 12 bases left between them. The CDR3 is made up of 15 amino acids.

V is TRBV19 and J is TRBJ2-6, with D unclear. V shed 5 bases and J shed 4 bases, with 15 bases lying between them. Germline V gene data show CDR1 as LNHDA and CDR2 as SQIVND (reference sequence). The CDR3 sequence is 16 residues long. The CDR3 loop reads CASSQPRSSGANVLTF. The CDR3 coding sequence is TGTGCCAGTAGTCAACCCCGTTCCTCCGGGGCCAACGTCCTGACTTTC.

The chain uses TRBV5-1 and TRBJ1-1, with no clear D. Trimming removed 5 bases at V and 2 bases at J, with 13 bases between. Germline values: CDR1 SGHRS, CDR2 YFSETQ. This CDR3 has 14 residues. The CDR3, as DNA: TGCGCCAGCAGGGCGGGAGGATCAAACACTGAAGCTTTCTTT. This encodes CASRAGGSNTEAFF.

This sequence joins TRBV7-9 and TRBJ2-5, with D unclear. CDR1 is SEHNR, CDR2 FQNEAQ, per germline (reference sequence). CDR3 size: 15 residues. Trimming left V 0 bases short and J 0 bases short, with 8 bases between. CDR3 DNA sequence: TGTGCCAGCAGCTTAGCTGGTTGGTACCAAGAGACCCAGTACTTC. Its translation is CASSLAGWYQETQYF.

The V gene is TRBV14, the J gene TRBJ2-7, with 8 bases identical to TRBD2. V was clipped by 6 bases and J by 0 bases; unmatched bases: 7. The CDR3 sequence is 15 residues long. Germline V gene sequence: CDR1 SGHDN, CDR2 FVKESK. CDR3 sequence (DNA): TGTGCCAGCAGACTTAGCGGGACCAGCTCCTACGAGCAGTACTTC. It encodes CASRLSGTSSYEQYF.

This clone was recorded only once. This chain links TRBV5-6 with TRBJ2-7; the D gene is possibly TRBD2 (6 bases). V gave up 2 bases and J gave up 2 bases, with 14 bases separating them. The V gene's germline CDR1 is SGHDT and CDR2 YYEEEE. The CDR3 has 15 residues. CDR3 nucleotides: TGTGCCAGCAGCTTCGGGGGAATATCAGCCTACGAGCAGTACTTC. It yields the protein CASSFGGISAYEQYF. Full variable domain (rest looked up from reference TRBV5-6 and TRBJ2-7): DAGVTQSPTHLIKTRGQQVTLRCSPKSGHDTVSWYQQALGQGPQFIFQYYEEEERQRGNFPDRFSGHQFPNYSSELNVNALLLGDSALYLCASSFGGISAYEQYFGPGTRLTVT.

The chain couples TRBV5-1 to TRBJ2-2; a possible D gene is TRBD1 (6 bases). The germline gives CDR1 SGHRS, CDR2 YFSETQ. This CDR3 is 17 amino acids long. Deletions cut 0 bases from V and 0 bases from J, with 12 bases between. This CDR3 is CASSLGGGLPNTGELFF. The CDR3, as DNA: TGCGCCAGCAGCTTGGGAGGGGGTCTCCCGAACACCGGGGAGCTGTTTTTT. Using reference TRBV5-1 and TRBJ2-2 for the parts outside the CDR3, the full variable domain is KAGVTQTPRYLIKTRGQQVTLSCSPISGHRSVSWYQQTPGQGLQFLFEYFSETQRNKGNFPGRFSGRQFSNSRSEMNVSTLELGDSALYLCASSLGGGLPNTGELFFGEGSRLTVL.

This sequence joins TRBV10-1 and TRBJ2-5, with 7 bases fitting TRBD1. The CDR3 contains 14 residues. Germline CDR1 reads WNHNN; CDR2 reads SYGVQD (reference sequence). Unmatched junction bases numbered 4, after V lost 2 bases and J lost 4 bases. The CDR3 reads CASSEEGAGETQYF. CDR3 bases: TGCGCCAGCAGTGAGGAGGGGGCTGGAGAGACCCAGTACTTC.

This chain links TRBV27 with TRBJ1-4; 8 bases are a match to TRBD1. The CDR3 loop spans 15 amino acids. CDR1 is MNHEY and CDR2 is SMNVEV in the germline V gene (reference sequence). With 8 bases clipped from V and 2 bases from J, the junction kept 7 bases outside the gene matches. The CDR3 here is CASSNQGATNEKLFF. The CDR3 nucleotides are TGTGCCAGCTCTAACCAGGGGGCGACTAATGAAAAACTGTTTTTT.

The rearrangement uses TRBV3-1 (or the pseudogene TRBV3-2) and TRBJ2-4; possibly TRBD2 for D (7 bases). There are 17 residues in the CDR3. Trimming pared 1 base from V and 0 bases from J, leaving 13 bases between. The germline V gene has CDR1 LGHDT and CDR2 YNNKEL (reference sequence). CDR3 in amino acids: CASSQGRGGVAKNIQYF. The CDR3, as DNA: TGTGCCAGCAGCCAAGGCAGGGGAGGGGTAGCCAAAAACATTCAGTACTTC.

This sequence joins TRBV19 and TRBJ2-1; no clear D gene. V gave up 10 bases and J gave up 5 bases, with 18 bases separating them. Germline assignment: CDR1 LNHDA and CDR2 SQIVND (reference sequence). The CDR3 spans 14 residues. The CDR3 region has the DNA TGTGCCACCAGTTATCCCAACAGCCACAATGAGCAGTTCTTC. It translates to CATSYPNSHNEQFF.

The genes are TRBV2 and TRBJ2-7; D perhaps matches TRBD2 (6 bases). CDR1 SNHLY and CDR2 FYNNEI come from the germline V gene. V was clipped by 8 bases and J by 7 bases, with 15 bases between them. The CDR3 is 12 amino acids. The chain's CDR3 is CASVRDFGEQYF. CDR3 sequence (DNA): TGTGCCAGCGTACGGGACTTCGGGGAGCAGTACTTC. Combining the CDR3 with reference TRBV2 and TRBJ2-7 gives the whole variable domain EPEVTQTPSHQVTQMGQEVILRCVPISNHLYFYWYRQILGQKVEFLVSFYNNEISEKSEIFDDQFSVERPDGSNFTLKIRSTKLEDSAMYFCASVRDFGEQYFGPGTRLTVT.